Following are 30 T cell receptor beta chains from one sample sequenced in a study of T-cell memory formation after mild COVID-19. MiXCR, applied by TCRdb to the 5' RACE reads, yields one record per CDR3 protein. Among 250,000 to 350,000 distinct CDR3 sequences listed, roughly a fifth were seen once. The sequencing input was PBMCs or a T cell subset sorted from them (not recorded which). These receptors were collected from a man in his late teens or twenties who had mild COVID-19 (a few samples of this study predate the infection). Cell type and time point are not known.

This clonotype appeared a few times. The gene calls are TRBV20-1 and TRBJ2-7; D uncertain. Trimming cost V 0 bases and J 1 base, with 16 bases left between them. The CDR3 runs 16 residues. The V gene's germline CDR1 is DFQATT and CDR2 SNEGSKA (reference sequence). This CDR3 is CSARDTQARLSYEQYF. The CDR3 coding sequence is TGCAGTGCTAGAGATACGCAGGCCCGCTTATCCTACGAGCAGTACTTC.

This clonotype was counted only a few times. The chain couples TRBV4-2 to TRBJ2-7, with 11 bases aligning to TRBD1. CDR3 length: 15 residues. The ends lost 0 bases at V and 7 bases at J; junction bases unmatched: 5. The germline V gene has CDR1 LGHNA and CDR2 YNFKEQ. This CDR3 reads CASSQEGQGAGEQYF. Written as DNA, the CDR3 is TGTGCCAGCAGCCAAGAAGGACAGGGGGCCGGTGAGCAGTACTTC.

The count of this clonotype is one. The rearrangement uses TRBV5-1 and TRBJ2-5, with 9 nucleotides matching TRBD1. The CDR3 length is 15 residues. J lost 4 bases, V lost 2 bases, and 6 bases had no gene match. Per germline, CDR1 SGHRS and CDR2 YFSETQ. In nucleotides, the CDR3 is TGCGCCAGCAGCTTAGGACAGGGGAGGACAGAGACCCAGTACTTC. Protein product: CASSLGQGRTETQYF.

This clonotype was recorded many times. This chain links TRBV4-3 with TRBJ2-5; D remains ambiguous. The CDR3 length is 13 residues. Germline V gene sequence: CDR1 LGHNA, CDR2 YSLEER. The V gene lost 0 bases and the J gene lost 5 bases, with 7 bases spanning the gap. CDR3 sequence: CASSQDRRETQYF. The CDR3 DNA is TGCGCCAGCAGCCAAGACCGAAGGGAGACCCAGTACTTC.

This clonotype turned up a few times. This rearrangement joins TRBV4-3 to TRBJ1-1; unclear D gene. Trimming pared 0 bases from V and 0 bases from J, leaving 11 bases between. CDR3 size: 16 residues. The V gene's germline CDR1 is LGHNA and CDR2 YSLEER. The DNA of the CDR3 is TGCGCCAGCAGCCAAGACATAGGAACTATGAACACTGAAGCTTTCTTT. Its translation: CASSQDIGTMNTEAFF.

This clonotype has more than one count but fewer than ten. CDR3 coding DNA: TGTGCCAGCAGCGGGGACAGGGTGCTCCGGGGCTACACCTTC. As protein: CASSGDRVLRGYTF. V gene TRBV7-2 combines with J gene TRBJ1-2; TRBD1 matches at 9 bases. The CDR3 loop spans 14 amino acids. V lost 5 bases and J lost 8; bases outside the gene matches: 9. Germline assignment: CDR1 SGHTA and CDR2 FQGNSA.

This clonotype appeared a few times. The V gene is TRBV6-6, the J gene TRBJ1-1, with a tentative D call TRBD1 (5 bases). This CDR3 is 15 amino acids long. Germline CDR1 reads MNHNY; CDR2 reads SVGAGI (reference sequence). Trimming stripped 4 bases from V and 0 bases from J, with 12 bases between. The CDR3 here is CASSLLQGVNTEAFF. The CDR3 DNA follows: TGTGCCAGCAGTTTACTTCAGGGTGTGAACACTGAAGCTTTCTTT.

The chain combines TRBV20-1 with TRBJ1-2, with 10 bases fitting TRBD1. V lost 6 bases and J lost 6; bases outside the gene matches: 16. The CDR3 extends over 16 amino acids. Germline values: CDR1 DFQATT, CDR2 SNEGSKA (reference sequence). The CDR3 bases are TGCAGTGCGGCGAATTCTCCGGGACAGGGGTACAATGGCTACACCTTC. Translation gives CSAANSPGQGYNGYTF.

The J gene is TRBJ2-1, the V gene TRBV7-9; 8 positions agree with TRBD2. Germline loops: CDR1 SEHNR, CDR2 FQNEAQ (reference sequence). CDR3 length: 15 amino acids. J was trimmed by 5 bases and V by 1 base; bases with no gene match: 4. The CDR3 loop reads CASSLVQRGNNEQFF. DNA for the CDR3: TGTGCCAGCAGCTTAGTCCAGCGGGGGAACAATGAGCAGTTCTTC.

This clonotype turned up a few times. The V gene is TRBV12-3 or TRBV12-4, the J gene TRBJ2-3, with 11 bases lining up with TRBD2. V shed 7 bases and J 0 bases; nucleotides not matched to a gene: 6. The CDR3 is 16 amino acids. CDR3 residues: CASILAGGYSTDTQYF. Here the CDR3 DNA reads TGTGCCAGCATCCTAGCGGGGGGATATAGCACAGATACGCAGTATTTT.

The chain has TRBV5-1 and TRBJ2-5; 12 bases line up with TRBD1. The J segment lost 4 bases and the V segment lost 3 bases, leaving 4 bases of the junction unmatched. The CDR3 covers 15 residues. Germline V gene data show CDR1 as SGHRS and CDR2 as YFSETQ. CDR3 sequence: CASSSGGQGAETQYF. The CDR3 nucleotides read TGCGCCAGCAGCTCGGGGGGACAGGGGGCAGAGACCCAGTACTTC.

This clonotype was counted many times. V gene TRBV7-9 combines with J gene TRBJ1-2, with a tentative D call TRBD1 (5 bases). Trimming cost V 8 bases and J 4 bases, with 14 bases left between them. Germline V gives CDR1 SEHNR, CDR2 FQNEAQ (reference sequence). The CDR3 runs to 13 residues. Here the CDR3 reads CASGQGLGYGYTF. CDR3 DNA: TGTGCCAGCGGACAAGGACTTGGCTATGGCTACACCTTC.

Only a few counts were recorded for this clonotype. This chain uses TRBV28 with TRBJ2-3; tentatively, D is TRBD2 (5 bases). Looked up from germline, CDR1 is MDHEN and CDR2 is SYDVKM. The CDR3 covers 13 residues. V lost 10 bases and J 0 bases, leaving 11 bases between the germline ends. The CDR3 bases are TGTGCCACTTCCGGAGGTAGCACAGATACGCAGTATTTT. It codes for CATSGGSTDTQYF.

Comment on this clonotype: A much larger clone is a single base away; this may be a read error. The chain has TRBV5-5 and TRBJ2-2; weak D call: TRBD2 (6 bases). From germline, CDR1 is SGHKS and CDR2 YYEKEE (reference sequence). The CDR3 has 14 residues. CDR3: CVSRWEVATGELFF. CDR3 DNA sequence: TGTGTCAGCCGGTGGGAGGTGGCCACCGGGGAGCTGTTTTTT.

The sample holds a few counts of this clonotype. This chain joins TRBV5-4 and TRBJ2-1, with TRBD1 as a possible D gene (6 bases). V was trimmed by 2 bases and J by 8 bases, leaving 17 bases between them. This CDR3 contains 15 residues. Germline V lookup: CDR1 SGHNT, CDR2 YYREEE (reference sequence). CDR3 nucleotide sequence: TGTGCCAGCAGCTTTGAAGGGGGTGGGTTGGATGAGCAGTTCTTC. Translating gives CASSFEGGGLDEQFF.

This chain uses TRBV20-1 with TRBJ1-5; no clear D gene. CDR3 length: 13 residues. The germline gives CDR1 DFQATT, CDR2 SNEGSKA (reference sequence). Trimming left V 3 bases short and J 6 bases short, with 12 bases between. The CDR3 loop is CSASDFPAQPQHF. The CDR3 region has the DNA TGCAGTGCTAGTGATTTTCCGGCTCAGCCCCAGCATTTT.

Ten or more counts support this clonotype. The rearrangement links TRBV7-9 to TRBJ1-1; tentatively, D is TRBD1 (5 bases). Germline CDR1 is SEHNR and CDR2 is FQNEAQ (reference sequence). The germline V and J ends were trimmed by 2 bases and 2 bases, with 21 bases remaining between them. The CDR3 runs to 18 residues. Here the CDR3 DNA reads TGTGCCAGCAGCTTAAGGGAGACAGCAGGGATGATTAACACTGAAGCTTTCTTT. Residues: CASSLRETAGMINTEAFF.

This chain joins TRBV4-2 and TRBJ2-7; no firm D call. CDR1 is LGHNA and CDR2 is YNFKEQ in the germline V gene. V was shortened by 0 bases and J by 2 bases, with 8 bases between the two germline ends. This CDR3 is 14 amino acids long. The CDR3 region is CASSQEAGPYEQYV. CDR3 nucleotides: TGTGCCAGCAGCCAAGAGGCAGGTCCCTACGAGCAGTACGTC.

This chain connects TRBV4-1 to TRBJ1-2, with a tentative D call TRBD1 (5 bases). Trimming removed 0 bases at V and 6 bases at J, with 26 bases between. Germline V gives CDR1 MGHRA, CDR2 YSYEKL. CDR3 size: 19 residues. Here the CDR3 reads CASSQEKGRGPTMGHGYTF. CDR3 bases: TGCGCCAGCAGCCAAGAAAAAGGAAGGGGTCCGACTATGGGCCATGGCTACACCTTC.

This clonotype was detected only a few times. The genes are TRBV5-1 and TRBJ2-1; TRBD2 aligns across 11 bases. The CDR3 spans 15 residues. Per the germline V gene, CDR1 is SGHRS and CDR2 is YFSETQ. The V segment lost 5 bases and the J segment 4 bases; nucleotides outside the gene matches: 5. CDR3 protein: CASRPGLAVYNEQFF. Here the CDR3 DNA reads TGCGCCAGCAGACCGGGACTAGCGGTTTACAATGAGCAGTTCTTC.

This clonotype was detected only a few times. The J gene is TRBJ2-3, the V gene TRBV4-3; 8 nucleotides line up with TRBD2. The CDR3 has 15 residues. Germline CDR1 and CDR2: LGHNA and YSLEER. Losses at the gene ends were 3 bases for V and 3 bases for J; bases not matched to a gene: 5. DNA for the CDR3: TGCGCCAGCAGCCACGGGGGGGCCGGGACAGATACGCAGTATTTT. Translated: CASSHGGAGTDTQYF.

The table lists this clonotype with a count of one. The chain recombines TRBV5-1 with TRBJ2-1; D uncertain. CDR1 and CDR2 from the germline V gene are SGHRS and YFSETQ. V lost 4 bases to trimming and J lost 2 bases, with 13 bases between them. The CDR3 extends over 15 amino acids. CDR3: CASSLAETAYNEQFF. The CDR3 region has the DNA TGCGCCAGCAGCCTGGCAGAAACGGCCTACAATGAGCAGTTCTTC.

The genes are TRBV2 and TRBJ2-1; 7 nucleotides align to TRBD1. The DNA end is more similar to TRBJ2-7, so the J call may be wrong. This CDR3 has 14 amino acids. Germline-derived CDR1 and CDR2 are SNHLY and FYNNEI. The CDR3 DNA reads TGTGCCAGCAGCGCAGACAGGGTGAACAATGAGCAGTACTTC. Its translation: CASSADRVNNEQYF.

This clonotype showed up many times. This sequence joins TRBV7-9 and TRBJ1-1; D is uncertain. The ends were cut back, 2 bases at V and 10 bases at J, with 8 bases in the middle. The germline V gene encodes CDR1 SEHNR and CDR2 FQNEAQ (reference sequence). The CDR3 has 11 amino acids. CDR3 in amino acids: CASSLLVRAFF. As DNA, the CDR3 is TGTGCCAGCAGCTTACTGGTTAGAGCTTTCTTT.

This clonotype was seen a few times. The chain links TRBV20-1 to TRBJ2-3; 16 bases fit TRBD2. Germline V lookup: CDR1 DFQATT, CDR2 SNEGSKA (reference sequence). The CDR3 spans 16 residues. The trim removed 6 bases at V and 2 bases at J, leaving 5 bases unmatched. CDR3 coding DNA: TGCAGTGCCGCTGGGACTAGCGGGGGGGCCACAGATACGCAGTATTTT. Protein: CSAAGTSGGATDTQYF.

This clonotype has only a few counts. This chain uses TRBV12-3 or TRBV12-4 with TRBJ2-7; tentatively, D is TRBD1 or TRBD2 (6 bases each). V was clipped by 5 bases and J by 3 bases, with 14 bases between them. The CDR3 extends over 14 amino acids. The DNA for the CDR3 is TGTGCCAGCAGTGCGGGACACCGAGTCTACGAGCAGTACTTC. This gives the protein CASSAGHRVYEQYF.

This clonotype was seen a few times. The V call is TRBV11-2, the J call TRBJ2-1; TRBD2 matches at 11 bases. The V segment lost 3 bases and the J segment 9 bases; nucleotides outside the gene matches: 7. The CDR3 consists of 15 residues. Germline CDR1 reads SGHAT; CDR2 reads FQNNGV. In DNA, the CDR3 is TGTGCCAGCAGCTTTATAGCGGGGGGGCGGAGTGAGCAGTTCTTC. It encodes CASSFIAGGRSEQFF.

This chain connects TRBV4-1 to TRBJ2-1; 11 bases map to TRBD1. The CDR3 totals 16 residues. Trimming removed 3 bases from V and 8 bases from J; junction bases left unmatched: 9. In germline, CDR1 is MGHRA, CDR2 YSYEKL. CDR3 sequence reads: CASSQLRDRGYDEQFF. In nucleotides, the CDR3 is TGCGCCAGCAGCCAGCTCCGGGACAGGGGGTACGATGAGCAGTTCTTC.

This chain joins TRBV7-2 and TRBJ2-1, with TRBD1 identical over 7 bases. This CDR3 has 16 amino acids. Unmatched junction bases numbered 12, after V lost 1 base and J lost 9 bases. In germline, CDR1 is SGHTA, CDR2 FQGNSA. The DNA for the CDR3 is TGTGCCAGCAGCTTAGGCCTCCGGGACAGAGGCGGTGAGCAGTTCTTC. This gives the protein CASSLGLRDRGGEQFF. Together with reference TRBV7-2 and TRBJ2-1, the CDR3 gives the full variable domain: GAGVSQSPSNKVTEKGKDVELRCDPISGHTALYWYRQSLGQGLEFLIYFQGNSAPDKSGLPSDRFSAERTGGSVSTLTIQRTQQEDSAVYLCASSLGLRDRGGEQFFGPGTRLTVL.

The rearrangement links TRBV7-8 to TRBJ2-7, with D possibly called TRBD1 or TRBD2 (5 bases each). Germline V gene lookup returns CDR1 SGHVS and CDR2 FQNEAQ. CDR3 size: 14 residues. V shed 7 bases and J shed 4 bases, with 17 bases lying between them. The CDR3 region has the DNA TGTGCCAGCACCCCCCCGGGACGGCCTTACGAGCAGTACTTC. This codes for CASTPPGRPYEQYF.